Each of the 6 T cell receptor beta chains below was sequenced from the same sample in a study of identical twins. TCRdb reprocessed the 5' RACE reads with MiXCR, giving one entry per CDR3 protein. The sample carries 600,000 to 700,000 distinct CDR3 sequences, 21% recorded once. These data were also reused for a study on T cells expressing NK-cell markers.

The sequenced material came from PBMCs. The receptors were gathered from a woman aged 18-30 years in good health.

This clonotype has more than one count but fewer than ten. V usage is TRBV10-3 and J usage is TRBJ2-7, with 9 nucleotides matching TRBD1. This CDR3 contains 14 residues. CDR1 and CDR2 (germline): ENHRY, SYGVKD. V was pared by 6 bases and J by 5 bases, with 8 bases of the junction left unmatched. The CDR3 region has the DNA TGTGCCATCAGACCCGGGACAGGGAGGGACGAGCAGTACTTC. Amino acids: CAIRPGTGRDEQYF.

This clonotype was observed a handful of times. CDR3 coding DNA: TGTGCCAGCCAACGAGGTGTGGATTCACCCCTCCACTTT. Encoded protein: CASQRGVDSPLHF. The chain has TRBV12-3 or TRBV12-4 and TRBJ1-6, with no clear D. The CDR3 is made up of 13 amino acids. V lost 8 bases and J lost 8, with 13 bases in between.

The chain uses TRBV12-3 or TRBV12-4 and TRBJ1-6; a weak D match, TRBD1 (6 bases). V lost 5 bases, J lost 8 bases, and 10 bases lay in between. The CDR3 length is 13 residues. The CDR3 DNA sequence: TGTGCCAGCAGTCCAGGGGCACATTCACCCCTCCACTTT. This translates into CASSPGAHSPLHF.

The chain uses TRBV20-1 and TRBJ2-1; 9 bases line up with TRBD2. V lost 4 bases, J lost 4 bases, and 8 bases stayed unmatched. The CDR3 covers 15 residues. Germline assignment: CDR1 DFQATT and CDR2 SNEGSKA (reference sequence). The CDR3 reads CSAIEVTSGYNEQFF. CDR3 bases: TGCAGTGCTATCGAGGTTACTAGCGGGTACAATGAGCAGTTCTTC.

Ten or more counts support this clonotype. The chain uses TRBV29-1 and TRBJ1-2, with unresolved D. Trimming took 0 bases from V and 4 from J, leaving 9 bases between them. The CDR3 spans 13 residues. Germline CDR1 reads SQVTM; CDR2 reads ANQGSEA. The CDR3: CSVEESRGYGYTF. CDR3 DNA sequence: TGCAGCGTTGAAGAGTCGCGGGGCTATGGCTACACCTTC.

This clonotype came up a few times. Here the CDR3 reads CASSFTSGDEQFF. The DNA of the CDR3 is TGTGCCAGCAGTTTTACTAGCGGCGATGAGCAGTTCTTC. This chain connects TRBV7-3 to TRBJ2-1; 8 bases are a match to TRBD2. Germline-derived CDR1 and CDR2 are SGHTA and FQGTGA. The CDR3 loop spans 13 amino acids. Germline trimming cut 6 bases from V and 8 bases from J; bases unmatched to any gene: 6. Based on the CDR3 plus reference TRBV7-3 and TRBJ2-1, the full variable domain is GAGVSQTPSNKVTEKGKYVELRCDPISGHTALYWYRQSLGQGPEFLIYFQGTGAADDSGLPNDRFFAVRPEGSVSTLKIQRTERGDSAVYLCASSFTSGDEQFFGPGTRLTVL.